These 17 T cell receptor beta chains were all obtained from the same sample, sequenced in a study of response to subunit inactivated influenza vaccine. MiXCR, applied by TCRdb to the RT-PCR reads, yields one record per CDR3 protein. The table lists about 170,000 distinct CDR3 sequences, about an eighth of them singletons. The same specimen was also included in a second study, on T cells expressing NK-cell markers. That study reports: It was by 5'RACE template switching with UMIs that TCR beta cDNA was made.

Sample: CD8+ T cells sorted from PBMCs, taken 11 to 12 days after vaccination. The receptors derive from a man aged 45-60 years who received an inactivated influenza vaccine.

As DNA, the CDR3 is TGTGCCAGCAGTAGTCCCGGGACAACCACGTACAATGAGCAGTTCTTC. Protein product: CASSSPGTTTYNEQFF. This chain links TRBV27 with TRBJ2-1; maybe TRBD1 (6 bases). The V gene's germline CDR1 is MNHEY and CDR2 SMNVEV (reference sequence). The CDR3 length is 16 residues. V was trimmed by 5 bases and J by 4 bases, leaving 18 bases between them.

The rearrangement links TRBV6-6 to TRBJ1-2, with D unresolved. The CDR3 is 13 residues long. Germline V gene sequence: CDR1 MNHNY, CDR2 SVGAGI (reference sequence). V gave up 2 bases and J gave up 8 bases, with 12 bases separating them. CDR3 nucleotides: TGTGCCAGCAGTTACCTTAGGGTGGGCGGCTACACCTTC. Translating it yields CASSYLRVGGYTF.

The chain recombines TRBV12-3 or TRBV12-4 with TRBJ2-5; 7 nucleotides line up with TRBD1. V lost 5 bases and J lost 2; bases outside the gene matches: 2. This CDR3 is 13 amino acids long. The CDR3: CASSTQGQETQYF. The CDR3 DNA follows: TGTGCCAGCAGTACACAGGGGCAAGAGACCCAGTACTTC.

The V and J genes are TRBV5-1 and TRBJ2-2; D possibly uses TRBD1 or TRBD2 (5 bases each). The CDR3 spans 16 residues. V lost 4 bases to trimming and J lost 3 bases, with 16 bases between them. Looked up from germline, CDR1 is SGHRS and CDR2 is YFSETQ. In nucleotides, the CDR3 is TGCGCCAGCAGCACAAGGGACCGGGGATACACCGGGGAGCTGTTTTTT. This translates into CASSTRDRGYTGELFF. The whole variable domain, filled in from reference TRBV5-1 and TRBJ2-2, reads KAGVTQTPRYLIKTRGQQVTLSCSPISGHRSVSWYQQTPGQGLQFLFEYFSETQRNKGNFPGRFSGRQFSNSRSEMNVSTLELGDSALYLCASSTRDRGYTGELFFGEGSRLTVL.

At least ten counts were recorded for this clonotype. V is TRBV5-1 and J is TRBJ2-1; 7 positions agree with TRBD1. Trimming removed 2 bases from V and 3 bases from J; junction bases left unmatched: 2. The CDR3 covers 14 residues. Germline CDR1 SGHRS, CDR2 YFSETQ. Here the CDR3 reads CASSLPGGYNEQFF. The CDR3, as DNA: TGCGCCAGCAGCTTACCAGGGGGCTACAATGAGCAGTTCTTC.

The CDR3 sequence: CASSKNQGHEQYF. CDR3 bases: TGTGCCAGCTCAAAAAACCAGGGCCACGAGCAGTACTTC. V gene TRBV6-2 or TRBV6-3 combines with J gene TRBJ2-7; tentatively, D is TRBD1 (5 bases). CDR1 and CDR2 from the germline V gene are MNHEY and SVGEGT. V shed 8 bases and J shed 5 bases, with 16 bases lying between them. The CDR3 spans 13 residues.

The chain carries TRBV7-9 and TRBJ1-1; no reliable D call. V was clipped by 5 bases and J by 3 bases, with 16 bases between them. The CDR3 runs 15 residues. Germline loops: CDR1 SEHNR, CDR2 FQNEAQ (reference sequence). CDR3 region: CASSPRRNRDTEAFF. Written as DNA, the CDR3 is TGTGCCAGCAGCCCCCGACGGAACCGGGACACTGAAGCTTTCTTT.

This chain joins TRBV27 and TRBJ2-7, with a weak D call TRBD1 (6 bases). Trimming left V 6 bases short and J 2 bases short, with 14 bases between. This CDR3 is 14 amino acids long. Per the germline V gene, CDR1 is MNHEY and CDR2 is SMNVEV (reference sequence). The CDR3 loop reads CASSAGTPTYEQYF. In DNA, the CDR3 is TGTGCCAGCAGCGCCGGGACACCTACCTACGAGCAGTACTTC.

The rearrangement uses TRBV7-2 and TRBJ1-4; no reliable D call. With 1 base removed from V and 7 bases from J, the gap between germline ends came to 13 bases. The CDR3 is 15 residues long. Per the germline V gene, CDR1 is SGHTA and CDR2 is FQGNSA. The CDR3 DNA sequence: TGTGCCAGCAGCTTAGGAAGGACGCGAGGTGAAAAACTGTTTTTT. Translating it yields CASSLGRTRGEKLFF. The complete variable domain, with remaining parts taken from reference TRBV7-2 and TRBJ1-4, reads GAGVSQSPSNKVTEKGKDVELRCDPISGHTALYWYRQSLGQGLEFLIYFQGNSAPDKSGLPSDRFSAERTGGSVSTLTIQRTQQEDSAVYLCASSLGRTRGEKLFFGSGTQLSVL.

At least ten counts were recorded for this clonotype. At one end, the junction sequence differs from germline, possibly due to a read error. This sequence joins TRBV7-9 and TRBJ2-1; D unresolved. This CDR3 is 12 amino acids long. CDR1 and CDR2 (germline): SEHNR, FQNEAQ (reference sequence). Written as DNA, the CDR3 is TGTGCCAGCAGTTTAAACCCCACGACCATTCGGTTC. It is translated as CASSLNPTTIRF. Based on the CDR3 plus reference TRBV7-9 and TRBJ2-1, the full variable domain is DTGVSQNPRHKITKRGQNVTFRCDPISEHNRLYWYRQTLGQGPEFLTYFQNEAQLEKSRLLSDRFSAERPKGSFSTLEIQRTEQGDSAMYLCASSLNPTTIRFGPGTRLTVL.

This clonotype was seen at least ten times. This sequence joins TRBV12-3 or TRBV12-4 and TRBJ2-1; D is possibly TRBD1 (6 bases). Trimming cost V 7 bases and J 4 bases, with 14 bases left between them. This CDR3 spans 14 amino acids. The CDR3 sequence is CASTPGTLYNEQFF. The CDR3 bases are TGTGCCAGCACTCCCGGGACATTATACAATGAGCAGTTCTTC.

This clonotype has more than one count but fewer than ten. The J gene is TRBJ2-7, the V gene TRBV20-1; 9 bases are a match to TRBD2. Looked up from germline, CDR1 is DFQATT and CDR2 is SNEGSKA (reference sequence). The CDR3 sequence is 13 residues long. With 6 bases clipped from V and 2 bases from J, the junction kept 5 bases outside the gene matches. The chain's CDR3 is CSARTSDAYEQYF. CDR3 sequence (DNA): TGCAGTGCCCGGACTAGCGACGCCTACGAGCAGTACTTC.

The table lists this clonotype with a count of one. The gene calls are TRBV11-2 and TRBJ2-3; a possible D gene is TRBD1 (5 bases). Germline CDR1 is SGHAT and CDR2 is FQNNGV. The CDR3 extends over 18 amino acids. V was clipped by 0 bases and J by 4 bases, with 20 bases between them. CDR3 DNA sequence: TGTGCCAGCAGCTTAGATCGAGGCGCAGGGCTTGTGGCAGATACGCAGTATTTT. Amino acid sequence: CASSLDRGAGLVADTQYF. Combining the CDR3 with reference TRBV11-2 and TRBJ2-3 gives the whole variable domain EAGVAQSPRYKIIEKRQSVAFWCNPISGHATLYWYQQILGQGPKLLIQFQNNGVVDDSQLPKDRFSAERLKGVDSTLKIQPAKLEDSAVYLCASSLDRGAGLVADTQYFGPGTRLTVL.

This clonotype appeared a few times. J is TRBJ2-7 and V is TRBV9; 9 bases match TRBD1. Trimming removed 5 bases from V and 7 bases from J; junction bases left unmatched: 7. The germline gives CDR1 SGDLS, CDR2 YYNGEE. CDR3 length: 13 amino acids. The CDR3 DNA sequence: TGTGCCAGCAGTGCCGGACAGGGGTTAGAGCAGTACTTC. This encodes CASSAGQGLEQYF.

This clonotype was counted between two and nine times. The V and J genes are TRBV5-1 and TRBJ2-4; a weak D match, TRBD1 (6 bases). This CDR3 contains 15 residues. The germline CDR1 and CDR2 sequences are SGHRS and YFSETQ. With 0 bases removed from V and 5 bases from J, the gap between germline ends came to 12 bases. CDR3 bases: TGCGCCAGCAGCTTGGATTTGGGGGCCCAAAACATTCAGTACTTC. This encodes CASSLDLGAQNIQYF.

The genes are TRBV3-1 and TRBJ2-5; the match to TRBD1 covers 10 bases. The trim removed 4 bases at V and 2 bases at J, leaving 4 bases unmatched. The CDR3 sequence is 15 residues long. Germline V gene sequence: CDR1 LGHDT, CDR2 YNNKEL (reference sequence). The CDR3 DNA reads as TGTGCCAGCAGCCCGGACAGGGGGTATCAAGAGACCCAGTACTTC. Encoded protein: CASSPDRGYQETQYF.

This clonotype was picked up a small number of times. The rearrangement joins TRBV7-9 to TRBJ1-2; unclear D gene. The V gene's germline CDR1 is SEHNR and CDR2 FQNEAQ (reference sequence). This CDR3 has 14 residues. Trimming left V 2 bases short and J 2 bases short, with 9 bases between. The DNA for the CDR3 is TGTGCCAGCAGCTTACAGGCATACAACTATGGCTACACCTTC. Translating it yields CASSLQAYNYGYTF.